This entry concerns a single T cell receptor (beta chain). Its antigen is still unknown. CDR3 length equals 14 residues. The junction had 14 bases not matched to a gene; V was cut back by 7 bases and J by 11 bases. Germline V CDR1 and CDR2: LNHDA, SQIVND (reference sequence). This specimen belongs to a study of T cell responses to AZD1222 COVID-19 vaccine. Across the whole study: Second-dose intervals near 4 or 12 weeks were combined.

Study observations and caveats: Once two AZD1222 doses were given, Spike-specific TCR breadth and depth went up. Epitopes outside B.1.351 and B.1.1.7 mutated regions reportedly drew nearly half of spike TCRs. Every sample of the repertoires postdated the peak T cell response.

TCRdb's table, derived via immunoSEQ multiplex PCR, lists solely in-frame clones and lacks some. The sample lists about 130,000 clones, roughly 85% seen once, with around 8% in the top ten. The sequence derives from an adult in good health. The specimen was peripheral blood, collected on day 0 of AZD1222 vaccination. The chain joins TRBV19 to TRBJ1-1, with 9 bases identical to TRBD1. The CDR3 loop reads CASTNTGDRVGAFF. The CDR3 coding sequence is TGTGCCAGTACTAACACGGGGGACAGGGTAGGGGCTTTCTTT.